This paragraph reports one T cell receptor (beta chain). The sample originates from a study of T cell changes during pregnancy in multiple sclerosis. Here immunoSEQ multiplex PCR was the method, and the copy in TCRdb shows in-frame clones only, minus some. The repertoire holds approximately 70,000 clones, with 92% as singletons. This TCR was recovered from a female donor in good health, enrolled as a control in a pregnancy study. Specimen: peripheral blood, collected in the second trimester of pregnancy.

CDR3 bases: TGTGCCAGCAGTCCGGGTGCTGAAGCTTTCTTT. Translating gives CASSPGAEAFF. This chain uses TRBV6-5 with TRBJ1-1; D is undetermined. Per germline, CDR1 MNHEY and CDR2 SVGAGI. V shed 5 bases and J shed 6 bases, with 7 bases lying between them. The CDR3 sequence is 11 residues long.